What follows are 26 T cell receptor beta chains derived from one specimen sequenced in a study of shared clonotypes between healthy human individuals. Profiling relied on immunoSEQ multiplex PCR, and the TCRdb table lists in-frame clones only, not all of them. The table has 450,000 or so clones, approximately 77% seen once. Material: PBMCs. These receptors originate from a woman aged 40-49 years in good health. Some clones in this sample may be carry-over from other donors' samples.

A word on this clone: This clone may be a read error of a much larger clone one base away. This chain uses TRBV5-1 with TRBJ2-1, with 9 bases fitting TRBD1. V trimming: 9 bases; J trimming: 6 bases; junction bases outside the gene matches: 10. This CDR3 is 14 amino acids long. The germline V gene has CDR1 SGHRS and CDR2 YFSETQ. The CDR3 bases are TGCGCCACCTCGGCGGTGACAGGGGGCAATGAGCAGTTCTTC. This encodes CATSAVTGGNEQFF. Using reference TRBV5-1 and TRBJ2-1 for the parts outside the CDR3, the full variable domain is KAGVTQTPRYLIKTRGQQVTLSCSPISGHRSVSWYQQTPGQGLQFLFEYFSETQRNKGNFPGRFSGRQFSNSRSEMNVSTLELGDSALYLCATSAVTGGNEQFFGPGTRLTVL.

This clone was seen a few times. This rearrangement joins TRBV27 to TRBJ2-1; 9 bases map to TRBD2. The CDR3 consists of 16 residues. J lost 8 bases, V lost 7 bases, and 15 bases had no gene match. Germline V lookup: CDR1 MNHEY, CDR2 SMNVEV (reference sequence). CDR3 loop: CASILSLAGAGDEQFF. The CDR3 DNA follows: TGTGCCAGCATCTTAAGCTTAGCGGGAGCCGGGGATGAGCAGTTCTTC.

The CDR3 bases are TGTGCCAGCGGGATCTCAGGGATGGACACTGAAGCTTTCTTT. Residues: CASGISGMDTEAFF. The chain combines TRBV25-1 with TRBJ1-1, with D possibly being TRBD1 (5 bases). With 8 bases removed from V and 3 bases from J, the gap between germline ends came to 16 bases. The CDR3 loop spans 14 amino acids. Looked up from germline, CDR1 is MGHDK and CDR2 is SYGVNS.

CDR3 in DNA: TGTGCCAGCAGTTTCTATCCCGGGGAGCTGTTTTTT. Its translation: CASSFYPGELFF. The V and J genes are TRBV11-1 and TRBJ2-2; D gene ambiguous. The CDR3 is 12 residues long. Deletions cut 6 bases from V and 6 bases from J, with 8 bases between. In germline, CDR1 is SGHAT, CDR2 FQDESV (reference sequence).

This clone is termed medium-sized (0.01 to 0.1%). Distinct nucleotide sequences in the sample also encode this CDR3. The genes are TRBV11-2 and TRBJ2-1, with TRBD2 matching 9 bases. Germline loops: CDR1 SGHAT, CDR2 FQNNGV. CDR3 length: 15 amino acids. Trimming took 5 bases from V and 4 from J; bases not matched to a gene: 6. The CDR3 loop is CASSVQAGGYNEQFF. CDR3 nucleotides: TGTGCCAGCAGCGTGCAAGCGGGAGGATACAATGAGCAGTTCTTC.

On this clone: One base away lies a much larger clone, so this may be a sequencing read error. The sample carries other DNA sequences with the same CDR3. The gene calls are TRBV19 and TRBJ1-1; D is perhaps TRBD1 (6 bases). The CDR3 sequence is 14 residues long. V lost 3 bases to trimming and J lost 0 bases, with 8 bases between them. CDR1 and CDR2 from the germline V gene are LNHDA and SQIVND (reference sequence). CDR3 amino acids: CASSIPGVNTEAFF. Here the CDR3 DNA reads TGTGCCAGTAGTATCCCAGGGGTGAACACTGAAGCTTTCTTT.

CDR3 in DNA: TGTGCCAGCAGCGGACAGGGGCTAAGTGGCTACACCTTC. This sequence encodes CASSGQGLSGYTF. The V gene is TRBV11-2, the J gene TRBJ1-2; 9 bases fit TRBD1. This CDR3 spans 13 amino acids. The J segment lost 7 bases and the V segment lost 5 bases, leaving 5 bases of the junction unmatched. Germline V CDR1 and CDR2: SGHAT, FQNNGV.

Comment on this clone: A far larger clone differs by one base, so this is likely a read error. The chain joins TRBV29-1 to TRBJ2-7, with D perhaps assigned TRBD1 or TRBD2 (5 bases each). Germline CDR1 and CDR2: SQVTM and ANQGSEA. The CDR3 contains 20 residues. V lost 1 base and J lost 2, with 30 bases in between. This CDR3 reads CSVEAWAEAGTRQSPYEQYF. The CDR3 bases are TGCAGCGTTGAAGCCTGGGCAGAGGCGGGTACCCGACAGAGCCCCTACGAGCAGTACTTC.

The chain employs TRBV6-6 and TRBJ2-2, with no clear D. There are 12 residues in the CDR3. Germline lookup yields CDR1 MNHNY and CDR2 SVGAGI (reference sequence). Trimming removed 10 bases at V and 4 bases at J, with 10 bases between. The CDR3 here is CATEPPTGELFF. CDR3 bases: TGTGCCACCGAACCTCCCACCGGGGAGCTGTTTTTT.

The chain carries TRBV28 and TRBJ2-7; 11 positions match TRBD1. The last part of the DNA fits TRBJ2-5 better; the J call may be wrong. The CDR3 runs 14 residues. Germline assignment: CDR1 MDHEN and CDR2 SYDVKM. CDR3 nucleotides: TGTGCCAGCAGTTTCAGGGACAGGGGGGAGACCCAGTACTTC. Translated, it gives CASSFRDRGETQYF.

On this clone itself: This likely traces to a read error, being one base from a far larger clone. The chain joins TRBV30 to TRBJ1-1, with a weak D call TRBD1 (5 bases). CDR1 GTSNPN and CDR2 SVGIG come from the germline V gene (reference sequence). This CDR3 is built from 13 residues. The CDR3 region has the DNA TGTGCCTGGAGTGAGACAGAGAACACTGAAGTTTTCTTT. Translated: CAWSETENTEVFF.

CDR3 region: CASSQDSGNTIYF. DNA of the CDR3: TGCGCCAGCAGCCAAGACTCTGGAAACACCATATATTTT. The gene calls are TRBV4-1 and TRBJ1-3; D not certain. This CDR3 has 13 amino acids. CDR1 is MGHRA and CDR2 is YSYEKL in the germline V gene. The ends were cut back, 0 bases at V and 0 bases at J, with 0 bases in the middle.

The rearrangement joins TRBV9 to TRBJ2-5, with a possible D match to TRBD1 (6 bases). V lost 3 bases and J 1 base, leaving 13 bases between the germline ends. Looked up from germline, CDR1 is SGDLS and CDR2 is YYNGEE. This CDR3 has 15 residues. Here the CDR3 DNA reads TGTGCCAGCAGCGCTCGCCCCAGGGGCCAAGAGACCCAGTACTTC. Translating gives CASSARPRGQETQYF.

V is TRBV27 and J is TRBJ2-2; the match to TRBD1 covers 9 bases. Germline values: CDR1 MNHEY, CDR2 SMNVEV (reference sequence). The trim removed 9 bases at V and 4 bases at J, leaving 6 bases unmatched. This CDR3 region has 14 residues. CDR3 sequence reads: CASQGQGSTGELFF. In DNA, the CDR3 is TGTGCCAGTCAAGGACAGGGGAGCACCGGGGAGCTGTTTTTT.

Concerning this clone itself: A read error is the likely source, as a far larger clone sits one nucleotide away. Other DNA sequences in this sample translate to the same CDR3. V gene TRBV4-2 combines with J gene TRBJ1-5; 7 nucleotides line up with TRBD1. This CDR3 is built from 15 residues. The germline gives CDR1 LGHNA, CDR2 YNFKEQ. V dropped 0 bases and J dropped 7; count of bases not matched to a gene: 6. CDR3 nucleotides: TGTGCCAGCAGCCAAGATGAGGGGGCTCACCAGCCCCAGCATTTT. It is translated as CASSQDEGAHQPQHF.

The chain links TRBV4-3 to TRBJ2-7, with a weak D call TRBD1 (5 bases). Germline V gene data show CDR1 as LGHNA and CDR2 as YSLEER. V gave up 6 bases and J gave up 2 bases, with 11 bases separating them. The CDR3 spans 13 residues. CDR3 loop: CASSVGPAYEQYF. The CDR3 bases are TGCGCCAGCAGTGTGGGGCCGGCCTACGAGCAGTACTTC.

The gene calls are TRBV5-1 and TRBJ2-2; 7 bases line up with TRBD1. Germline CDR1 SGHRS, CDR2 YFSETQ. V lost 2 bases, J lost 0 bases, and 1 base stayed unmatched. This CDR3 spans 15 amino acids. The CDR3 coding sequence is TGCGCCAGCAGCTTCAGGGGGTCGAACACCGGGGAGCTGTTTTTT. Residues: CASSFRGSNTGELFF.

This clone was seen only a few times. The chain has TRBV19 and TRBJ1-5, with TRBD1 identical over 7 bases. The J segment lost 0 bases and the V segment lost 3 bases, leaving 8 bases of the junction unmatched. The CDR3 runs to 17 residues. CDR1 and CDR2 (germline): LNHDA, SQIVND (reference sequence). The CDR3 is CASSIATGSDSNQPQHF. CDR3 bases: TGTGCCAGTAGTATTGCGACAGGGTCTGATAGCAATCAGCCCCAGCATTTT.

This chain connects TRBV28 to TRBJ1-3; no firm D call. V was shortened by 7 bases and J by 4 bases, with 11 bases between the two germline ends. The CDR3 is 13 amino acids. Per the germline V gene, CDR1 is MDHEN and CDR2 is SYDVKM. As DNA, the CDR3 is TGTGCCAGCATCCTAGAGAGGGGAAACACCATATATTTT. Amino acid sequence: CASILERGNTIYF.

The chain couples TRBV6-6 to TRBJ1-1, with D possibly TRBD1 on 5 matching bases. The germline CDR1 and CDR2 sequences are MNHNY and SVGAGI (reference sequence). This CDR3 comprises 14 residues. Trimming stripped 2 bases from V and 6 bases from J, with 13 bases between. CDR3 protein: CASSYRGRGAEAFF. The CDR3 DNA is TGTGCCAGCAGTTACAGAGGGAGGGGCGCTGAAGCTTTCTTT.

CDR3 loop: CASSTLAGEGDTQYF. Here the CDR3 DNA reads TGTGCCAGCAGCACACTAGCGGGAGAAGGAGATACGCAGTATTTT. This sequence joins TRBV11-1 and TRBJ2-3, with 11 positions matching TRBD2. V trimming: 5 bases; J trimming: 5 bases; junction bases outside the gene matches: 6. This CDR3 is built from 15 residues. The germline CDR1 and CDR2 sequences are SGHAT and FQDESV (reference sequence).

The chain has TRBV11-2 and TRBJ2-7, with D possibly TRBD1 on 6 matching bases. Germline V gene sequence: CDR1 SGHAT, CDR2 FQNNGV. V was pared by 3 bases and J by 3 bases, with 12 bases between. The CDR3 runs 14 residues. Here the CDR3 reads CASSLGRQVYEQYF. As DNA, the CDR3 is TGTGCCAGCAGCTTGGGGAGACAGGTCTACGAGCAGTACTTC. Using reference TRBV11-2 and TRBJ2-7 for the parts outside the CDR3, the full variable domain is EAGVAQSPRYKIIEKRQSVAFWCNPISGHATLYWYQQILGQGPKLLIQFQNNGVVDDSQLPKDRFSAERLKGVDSTLKIQPAKLEDSAVYLCASSLGRQVYEQYFGPGTRLTVT.

A remark on this clone: This is likely an artifact of a read error, given a far larger clone one base away. Within the sample, other DNA sequences also encode this same CDR3. The chain links TRBV6-5 to TRBJ2-7; D is unclear. The CDR3 spans 12 residues. Germline loops: CDR1 MNHEY, CDR2 SVGAGI. Here the CDR3 DNA reads TGCGCCAGCAGTTACTCGACGGGTCCGCAGTACTTC. Encoded protein: CASSYSTGPQYF.

Written as DNA, the CDR3 is TGCGCCAGCAGCTTGGTGGCGGGCTACAATGAGCAGTTCTTC. Translating gives CASSLVAGYNEQFF. V and J are TRBV5-1 and TRBJ2-1, with TRBD2 as a possible D gene (5 bases). The V end lost 0 bases, the J end lost 3 bases, and 7 bases lay between the germline ends. The CDR3 covers 14 residues. Per germline, CDR1 SGHRS and CDR2 YFSETQ.

With regard to this clone: A single base is all that separates this from a far larger clone, so a read error is likely. This rearrangement joins TRBV28 to TRBJ2-7, with D hard to call. The CDR3 length is 12 residues. Germline CDR1 reads MDHEN; CDR2 reads SYDVKM. The chain's CDR3 is CASSFQNYKQYF. The CDR3 DNA follows: TGTGCCAGCAGTTTCCAGAACTACAAGCAGTACTTC.

The V gene is TRBV7-2, the J gene TRBJ1-1; D is possibly TRBD1 (6 bases). Trimming left V 0 bases short and J 1 base short, with 9 bases between. Germline values: CDR1 SGHTA, CDR2 FQGNSA. There are 15 residues in the CDR3. The DNA for the CDR3 is TGTGCCAGCAGCTTAGCGGGACACCCGAACACTGAAGCTTTCTTT. This encodes CASSLAGHPNTEAFF.